This entry lists 8 T cell receptor beta chains sequenced from one sample in a study of T cell responses to AZD1222 COVID-19 vaccine. TCRdb's table, derived via immunoSEQ multiplex PCR, lists solely in-frame clones and lacks some. The sample records about 140,000 clones, around 90% being singletons. The source material was peripheral blood, sampled on day 0 of AZD1222 vaccination. The receptors were gathered from an adult in good health.

CDR3 residues: CASSGDREILEQYF. DNA of the CDR3: TGTGCCAGCAGTGGGGACAGGGAAATTCTAGAGCAGTACTTC. The V and J genes are TRBV2 and TRBJ2-7; 9 bases map to TRBD1. Germline V gene data show CDR1 as SNHLY and CDR2 as FYNNEI. Germline trimming cut 4 bases from V and 7 bases from J; bases unmatched to any gene: 8. The CDR3 has 14 residues.

This chain joins TRBV10-3 and TRBJ1-1; possibly TRBD1 for D (5 bases). Per the germline V gene, CDR1 is ENHRY and CDR2 is SYGVKD. V lost 4 bases and J lost 7, with 10 bases in between. The CDR3 has 12 residues. The CDR3 region has the DNA TGTGCCATCAGTGCCGGGGGAATTGAAGCTTTCTTT. Protein sequence: CAISAGGIEAFF.

The J gene is TRBJ1-2, the V gene TRBV15; D may be TRBD1 (6 bases). Germline V gene lookup returns CDR1 LNHNV and CDR2 YYDKDF (reference sequence). CDR3 size: 14 residues. Between the trimmed V and J ends, which lost 5 bases and 5 bases, there was a span of 15 bases. As DNA, the CDR3 is TGTGCCACCAGCGCTCGTACAGGGTTGTATGGCTACACCTTC. Translating it yields CATSARTGLYGYTF. Full variable domain (missing parts from reference TRBV15 and TRBJ1-2): DAMVIQNPRYQVTQFGKPVTLSCSQTLNHNVMYWYQQKSSQAPKLLFHYYDKDFNNEADTPDNFQSRRPNTSFCFLDIRSPGLGDTAMYLCATSARTGLYGYTFGSGTRLTVV.

This sequence joins TRBV5-5 and TRBJ1-6; weak D call: TRBD1 (5 bases). With 9 bases removed from V and 7 bases from J, the gap between germline ends came to 20 bases. This CDR3 has 15 residues. The germline V gene encodes CDR1 SGHKS and CDR2 YYEKEE (reference sequence). CDR3 DNA sequence: TGTGCCACCGAGCTATGTCCAGGGATCAATTCACCCCTCCACTTT. Translated, it gives CATELCPGINSPLHF.

The CDR3 nucleotides are TGCGCCAGCAGCTCATTGGGGACAGGATACACCGGGGAGCTGTTTTTT. Protein sequence: CASSSLGTGYTGELFF. The gene calls are TRBV5-1 and TRBJ2-2; 8 positions match TRBD1. The germline V gene has CDR1 SGHRS and CDR2 YFSETQ. The CDR3 loop spans 16 amino acids. V lost 3 bases, J lost 3 bases, and 7 bases stayed unmatched.

This rearrangement joins TRBV7-2 to TRBJ1-1; tentative D call: TRBD1 (5 bases). V shed 1 base and J shed 0 bases, with 12 bases lying between them. This CDR3 comprises 16 residues. In germline, CDR1 is SGHTA, CDR2 FQGNSA. CDR3 nucleotides: TGTGCCAGCAGCTTAGGTCCAACAGGACTGAACACTGAAGCTTTCTTT. It codes for CASSLGPTGLNTEAFF. The variable domain in full, with the rest retrieved from reference TRBV7-2 and TRBJ1-1, is GAGVSQSPSNKVTEKGKDVELRCDPISGHTALYWYRQSLGQGLEFLIYFQGNSAPDKSGLPSDRFSAERTGGSVSTLTIQRTQQEDSAVYLCASSLGPTGLNTEAFFGQGTRLTVV.

The chain employs TRBV2 and TRBJ1-5; 9 bases are a match to TRBD1. There are 17 residues in the CDR3. The germline gives CDR1 SNHLY, CDR2 FYNNEI. The junction had 12 bases not matched to a gene; V was cut back by 6 bases and J by 3 bases. CDR3 region: CASRFRGRDRVNQPQHF. The CDR3 nucleotides read TGTGCCAGCAGATTTAGAGGTCGGGACAGGGTCAATCAGCCCCAGCATTTT. Together with reference TRBV2 and TRBJ1-5, the CDR3 gives the full variable domain: EPEVTQTPSHQVTQMGQEVILRCVPISNHLYFYWYRQILGQKVEFLVSFYNNEISEKSEIFDDQFSVERPDGSNFTLKIRSTKLEDSAMYFCASRFRGRDRVNQPQHFGDGTRLSIL.

This rearrangement joins TRBV27 to TRBJ2-1, with 8 bases identical to TRBD2. V shed 8 bases and J 1 base; nucleotides not matched to a gene: 1. The CDR3 has 13 residues. Germline loops: CDR1 MNHEY, CDR2 SMNVEV (reference sequence). CDR3 bases: TGTGCCAGCCGCGGGAGGTCCTACAATGAGCAGTTCTTC. Protein sequence: CASRGRSYNEQFF.